This is a list of T cell receptor beta chains from one sample in a study of OX40 agonist ivuxolimab in advanced cancers. Repertoires were generated with immunoSEQ multiplex PCR, while TCRdb's copy carries only in-frame clones and drops some. The sample lists around 62,000 clones, 91% occurring once. The sequenced sample was CD4+ or CD8+ T cells sorted from blood, obtained in a trial of the OX40 agonist ivuxolimab. The receptors originated from an adult with an advanced solid tumor such as melanoma, head and neck, liver or kidney cancer. Each CDR3 is given with its conserved first and last residue. A D gene is named only where the DNA matches it firmly. Not every row has a clone size; where given, it reads once, few, many or a size class.

V gene	clone size	D gene	J gene	CDR3 DNA	CDR3 protein
TRBV5-4	NA	TRBD2	TRBJ2-1	TGTGCCAGCAACTTTGGGGGGGGGTCCTACAATGAGCAGTTCTTC	CASNFGGGSYNEQFF
TRBV20-1	once	NA	TRBJ2-1	TGCAGTGCTCTCGGATACAATGAGCAGTTCTTC	CSALGYNEQFF
TRBV4-1	once	TRBD1	TRBJ2-2	TGCGCCAGCAGCCAACGACAGGGGGAAGGCACCGGGGAGCTGTTTTTT	CASSQRQGEGTGELFF
TRBV7-9	once	NA	TRBJ2-5	TGTGCCAGCAGCCCCGGGGGCCGGGAGACCCAGTACTTC	CASSPGGRETQYF
TRBV6-1	NA	TRBD2	TRBJ2-2	TGTGCCAGCAGTGGGGCATTGGGACTAGCGGGAGTTGGCACCGGGGAGCTGTTTTTT	CASSGALGLAGVGTGELFF
TRBV5-1	NA	NA	TRBJ1-3	TGCGCCAGCAGCCCGGAGGACTCTGGAAACACCATATATTTT	CASSPEDSGNTIYF
TRBV5-1	few	NA	TRBJ2-7	TGCGCCAGCAGCCCATCAGGATACTACGAGCAGTACTTC	CASSPSGYYEQYF
TRBV9	NA	NA	TRBJ1-6	TGTGCCAGCAGCGGTTACGTAGGGGTTAATTCACCCCTCCACTTT	CASSGYVGVNSPLHF
TRBV15	NA	TRBD2	TRBJ2-7	TGTGCCACCAGCAGAGCAGCCGGGGGGTACGAGCAGTACTTC	CATSRAAGGYEQYF
TRBV19	NA	TRBD2	TRBJ2-5	TGTGCCAGTAGTACTGGACTAGCGGGAGTTCTAGAGACCCAGTACTTC	CASSTGLAGVLETQYF
TRBV19	NA	NA	TRBJ1-1	TGTGCCAGTAAGGAGGGGTTGAACACTGAAGCTTTCTTT	CASKEGLNTEAFF
TRBV7-3	NA	NA	TRBJ2-3	TGTGCCAGCAGCCGAGACAGGAGTAACACAGATACGCAGTATTTT	CASSRDRSNTDTQYF
TRBV5-8	NA	TRBD1	TRBJ2-5	TGTGCCAGCAGCTTGTACAGGGGTGAGACCCAGTACTTC	CASSLYRGETQYF
TRBV14	NA	TRBD2	TRBJ2-7	TGTGCCAGCAGCCCGTCGACTAGCGGGAGAAGGTACGAGCAGTACTTC	CASSPSTSGRRYEQYF
TRBV7-9	NA	TRBD1	TRBJ1-4	TGTGCCAGCAGCTTAACAACGGGACAGGGCGGTGAAAAACTGTTTTTT	CASSLTTGQGGEKLFF